This paragraph covers one T cell receptor beta chain sequence. The antigen it recognizes is unknown. The input lacks base qualities; no much larger clone sits a single base away. The data derive from a study of chemoradiotherapy in HPV16-positive cancers (dated by TCRdb to 2022 to 2024). The study in broad terms: Candidate HPV-specific T-cell clones and common TCR motifs were defined by functional T-cell assays performed on cells from a couple of HPV16-positive patients. The candidate HPV-specific TCRs and motifs were then tracked in TCR repertoires from some 86 patients with HPV-related cancers. The study set out to ask whether T-cell immunity against the HPV oncoproteins E6 and E7 changes over the course of chemoradiotherapy and whether that immunity affects survival.

Repertoires were sampled multiple times during chemoradiotherapy, which allowed clonal expansion in the tumor microenvironment to be followed. Libraries were built with the immunoSEQ multiplex PCR assay. Drawn from immuneACCESS, this table holds only the in-frame rearrangements with V and J called that TCRdb kept. Clones are partly lost; checked studies trace under half to an unresolved V gene and leave the rest unexplained. Within this sample are around 2,700 clones, with around 80% of them counted one time only. The top ten clonotypes cover more than 8.5% of the sample. Clipping removes 6 bases from V and 2 bases from J, with 2 as the unmatched junction base count. The germline V gene specifies SGHTA as CDR1 and FQGTGA as CDR2. The CDR3 numbers 14 residues from cysteine through phenylalanine. Only the CDR3 DNA stays, 42 bases, in frame from base 1. Study-level results and caveats: Expansion of candidate HPV-specific clones and E7-related TCR motifs was observed in the tumor microenvironment during treatment, whereas no such expansion was observed for non-HPV-specific T cells. The survival association was reported for HPV16-positive patients, and the functional definition of HPV-specific T cells was derived from only a couple of HPV16-positive patients. Among HPV16-positive patients, expansion of HPV-responsive T cells during chemoradiotherapy was associated with better recurrence-free survival.

The source of this sequence is a human donor with HPV-associated anogenital cancer. The material was tumor tissue, obtained from a patient who underwent chemoradiotherapy. The V and J genes are TRBV7-3 and TRBJ2-2; the junction holds 8 bases that match TRBD2. The nucleotides read TGTGCCAGCAGGATAGCGGGAAACACCGGGGAGCTGTTTTTT. This codes for CASRIAGNTGELFF.